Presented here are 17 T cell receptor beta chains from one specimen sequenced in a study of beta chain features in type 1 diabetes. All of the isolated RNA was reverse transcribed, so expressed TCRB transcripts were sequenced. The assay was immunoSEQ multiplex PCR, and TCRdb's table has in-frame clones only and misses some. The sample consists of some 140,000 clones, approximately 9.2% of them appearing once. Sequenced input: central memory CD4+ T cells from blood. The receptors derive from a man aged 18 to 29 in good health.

CDR3 nucleotides: TGTGCCAGCAGCCCGGGAGACAGGGCTTCCACCGGGGAGCTGTTTTTT. Translation: CASSPGDRASTGELFF. This chain uses TRBV13 with TRBJ2-2, with a weak D call TRBD1 (7 bases). CDR3 length: 16 residues. Per the germline V gene, CDR1 is PRHDT and CDR2 is FYEKMQ (reference sequence). Deletions cut 5 bases from V and 4 bases from J, with 17 bases between. The entire variable domain, with the rest obtained from reference TRBV13 and TRBJ2-2, is as follows: AAGVIQSPRHLIKEKRETATLKCYPIPRHDTVYWYQQGPGQDPQFLISFYEKMQSDKGSIPDRFSAQQFSDYHSELNMSSLELGDSALYFCASSPGDRASTGELFFGEGSRLTVL.

The CDR3 DNA reads TGTGCCAGCAGCTTAGCTCTAGCGGTGACCTACAATGAGCAGTTCTTC. This translates into CASSLALAVTYNEQFF. The chain employs TRBV7-9 and TRBJ2-1; 7 nucleotides agree with TRBD2. The CDR3 sequence is 16 residues long. Per germline, CDR1 SEHNR and CDR2 FQNEAQ (reference sequence). V shed 0 bases and J 2 bases; nucleotides not matched to a gene: 4.

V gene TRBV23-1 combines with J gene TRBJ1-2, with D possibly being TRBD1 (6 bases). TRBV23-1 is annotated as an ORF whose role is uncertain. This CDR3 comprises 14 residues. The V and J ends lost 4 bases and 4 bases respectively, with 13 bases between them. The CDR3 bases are TGCGCCAGCAGTCCCTGGTCAGGGGCCTATGGCTACACCTTC. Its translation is CASSPWSGAYGYTF.

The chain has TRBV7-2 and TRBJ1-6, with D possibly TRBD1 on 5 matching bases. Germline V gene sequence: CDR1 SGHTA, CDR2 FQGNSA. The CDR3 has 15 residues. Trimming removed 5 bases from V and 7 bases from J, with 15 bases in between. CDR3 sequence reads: CASSLPGRVNSPLHF. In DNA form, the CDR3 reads TGTGCCAGCAGCCTACCCGGCAGGGTGAATTCACCCCTCCACTTT.

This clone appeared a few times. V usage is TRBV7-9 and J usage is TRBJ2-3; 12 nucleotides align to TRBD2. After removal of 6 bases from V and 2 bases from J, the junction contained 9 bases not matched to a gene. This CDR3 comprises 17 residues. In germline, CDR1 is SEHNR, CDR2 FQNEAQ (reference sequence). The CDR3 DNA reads TGTGCCAGCAGTCCACCGCTAGCGGGGGGGTTCACAGATACGCAGTATTTT. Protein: CASSPPLAGGFTDTQYF.

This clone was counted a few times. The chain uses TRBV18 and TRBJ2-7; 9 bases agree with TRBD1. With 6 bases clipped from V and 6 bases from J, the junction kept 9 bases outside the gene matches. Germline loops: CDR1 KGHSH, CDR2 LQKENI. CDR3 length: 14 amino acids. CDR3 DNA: TGTGCCAGCTCCTCCTCGACAGGGGGTGGCGAGCAGTACTTC. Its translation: CASSSSTGGGEQYF. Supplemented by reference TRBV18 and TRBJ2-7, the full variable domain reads NAGVMQNPRHLVRRRGQEARLRCSPMKGHSHVYWYRQLPEEGLKFMVYLQKENIIDESGMPKERFSAEFPKEGPSILRIQQVVRGDSAAYFCASSSSTGGGEQYFGPGTRLTVT.

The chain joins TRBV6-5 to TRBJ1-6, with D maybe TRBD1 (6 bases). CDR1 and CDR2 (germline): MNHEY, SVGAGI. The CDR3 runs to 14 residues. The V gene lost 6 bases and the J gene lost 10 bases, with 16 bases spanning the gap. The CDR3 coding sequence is TGTGCCAGCAGGCCCGGGACAAATATATCACCCCTCCACTTT. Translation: CASRPGTNISPLHF.

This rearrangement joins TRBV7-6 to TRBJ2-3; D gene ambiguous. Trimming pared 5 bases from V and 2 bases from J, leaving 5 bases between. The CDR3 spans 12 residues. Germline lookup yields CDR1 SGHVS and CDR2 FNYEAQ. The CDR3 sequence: CASSPFTDTQYF. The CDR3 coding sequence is TGTGCCAGCAGCCCGTTCACAGATACGCAGTATTTT. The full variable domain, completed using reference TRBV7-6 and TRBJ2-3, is GAGVSQSPRYKVTKRGQDVALRCDPISGHVSLYWYRQALGQGPEFLTYFNYEAQQDKSGLPNDRFSAERPEGSISTLTIQRTEQRDSAMYRCASSPFTDTQYFGPGTRLTVL.

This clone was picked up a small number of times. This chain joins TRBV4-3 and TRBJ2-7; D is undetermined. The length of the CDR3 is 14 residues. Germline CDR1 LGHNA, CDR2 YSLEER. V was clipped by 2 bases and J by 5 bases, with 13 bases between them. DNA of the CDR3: TGCGCCAGCAGCCAAAAGGCCACTATCAACGAGCAGTACTTC. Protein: CASSQKATINEQYF.

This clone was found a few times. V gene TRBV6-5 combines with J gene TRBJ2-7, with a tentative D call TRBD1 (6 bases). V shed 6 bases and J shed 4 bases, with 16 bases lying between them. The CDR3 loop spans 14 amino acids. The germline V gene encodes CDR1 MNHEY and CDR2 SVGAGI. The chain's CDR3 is CASRSGTRTYEQYF. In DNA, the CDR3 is TGTGCCAGCAGGTCCGGGACAAGAACTTACGAGCAGTACTTC.

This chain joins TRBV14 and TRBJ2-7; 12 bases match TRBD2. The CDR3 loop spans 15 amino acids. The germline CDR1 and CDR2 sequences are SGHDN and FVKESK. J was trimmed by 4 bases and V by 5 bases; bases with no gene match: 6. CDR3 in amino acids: CASSTQLAGGYEQYF. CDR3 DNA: TGTGCCAGCAGCACCCAACTAGCGGGGGGATACGAGCAGTACTTC.

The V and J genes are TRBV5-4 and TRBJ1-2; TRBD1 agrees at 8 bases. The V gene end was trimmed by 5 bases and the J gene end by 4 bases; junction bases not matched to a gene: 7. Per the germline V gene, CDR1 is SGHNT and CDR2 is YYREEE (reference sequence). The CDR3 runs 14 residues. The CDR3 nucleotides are TGTGCCAGCAGGGCCGGGACAGGATCCTATGGCTACACCTTC. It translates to CASRAGTGSYGYTF.

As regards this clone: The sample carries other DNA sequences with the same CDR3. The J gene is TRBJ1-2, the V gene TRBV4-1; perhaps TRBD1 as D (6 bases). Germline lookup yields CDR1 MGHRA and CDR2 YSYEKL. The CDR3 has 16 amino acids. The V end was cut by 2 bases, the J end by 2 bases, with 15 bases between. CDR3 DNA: TGCGCCAGCAGCCAAAATACCGGGACAACAAACTATGGCTACACCTTC. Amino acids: CASSQNTGTTNYGYTF.

For the CDR3, the DNA is TGCGCCAGCAGTCAACCACTCCGACAGGCTCATAATTCACCCCTCCACTTT. This gives the protein CASSQPLRQAHNSPLHF. The chain joins TRBV23-1 to TRBJ1-6; perhaps TRBD1 as D (6 bases). TRBV23-1 counts as an open reading frame of uncertain function. The V end was cut by 2 bases, the J end by 5 bases, with 16 bases between. This CDR3 region has 17 residues.

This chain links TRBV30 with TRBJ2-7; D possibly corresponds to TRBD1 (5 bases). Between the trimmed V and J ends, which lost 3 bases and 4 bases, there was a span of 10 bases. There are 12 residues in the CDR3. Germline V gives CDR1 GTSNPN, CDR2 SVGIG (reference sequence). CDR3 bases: TGTGCCTGGAGCGCAGGACATTACGAGCAGTACTTC. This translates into CAWSAGHYEQYF.

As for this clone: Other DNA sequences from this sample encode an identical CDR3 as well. CDR3 sequence: CASSLATYNEQFF. CDR3 DNA: TGTGCCAGCAGCTTGGCAACCTACAATGAGCAGTTCTTC. This chain connects TRBV11-2 to TRBJ2-1; the D is unclear. The CDR3 sequence is 13 residues long. V shed 3 bases and J shed 2 bases, with 5 bases lying between them. Germline loops: CDR1 SGHAT, CDR2 FQNNGV.

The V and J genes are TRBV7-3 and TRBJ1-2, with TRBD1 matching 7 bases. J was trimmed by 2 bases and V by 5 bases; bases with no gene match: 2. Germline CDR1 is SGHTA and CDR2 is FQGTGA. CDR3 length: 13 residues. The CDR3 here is CASSPQGNYGYTF. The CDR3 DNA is TGTGCCAGCAGCCCACAGGGGAACTATGGCTACACCTTC.